This T cell receptor beta chain was captured in a study of blood T cell repertoires in COVID-19. Study-wide background: Samples taken during acute and convalescent COVID-19 were collected in the United States, Italy and Spain.

How the authors handled the data: Counts of nucleated cells, estimated from reference gene primer amplification, were obtained. Sequencing used immunoSEQ multiplex PCR; TCRdb keeps in-frame clones, though not all of them. The V and J calls and clone size are taken from that table; D and trimming were inferred from the DNA. The profile shows just over 250,000 clones, 88% of them singletons. From germline, CDR1 is SEHNR and CDR2 FQNEAQ (reference sequence). The V end was cut by 2 bases, the J end by 5 bases, with 7 bases between. CDR3 size: 14 residues. The table lists this clone with a few counts. The TCR sequence derives from a man aged 60 to 69 who had recovered from COVID-19. The V and J genes are TRBV7-9 and TRBJ1-6; D may be TRBD1 (6 bases). Sample: peripheral blood. CDR3 region: CASSLTGNNSPLHF. For the CDR3, the DNA is TGTGCCAGCAGCTTAACAGGGAATAATTCACCCCTCCACTTT.